The TCR beta chain under discussion was sequenced for a study of CD8 T cells in seronegative destructive rheumatoid arthritis (dated by TCRdb to 2020 to 2021). About the full investigation: Most of the eight CND-RA patients were receiving biological drugs at sampling. Peripheral CD8+ TCRbeta repertoires of CCP-negative destructive rheumatoid arthritis (CND-RA) patients were compared with newly diagnosed seropositive RA, seronegative RA and healthy controls. Comparison cohorts of seropositive RA, seronegative RA and healthy controls came from an earlier published TCRbeta dataset rather than new sequencing.

Following the manufacturer's instructions, genomic DNA from CD8+ cells served as the input for TCRbeta sequencing. The immunoSEQ assay was used for TCRbeta sequencing, which was carried out at a genomics technology centre in Finland. On the authors' methods: Clonotype tables from the immunoSEQ preprocessing pipeline were converted to VDJtools format, and non-productive clonotypes were removed. Samples with fewer than 10,000 reads were excluded, the remaining samples were subsampled to 10,000 reads, and most of the eight CND-RA samples met this threshold. Using the VDJtools CalcDiversityStats function on data subsampled to 10,000 reads, the Shannon-Wiener, Simpson and clonality indices were calculated. Non-singleton TCRbeta clonotypes were hard-matched, with no mismatches allowed, against VDJdb to infer antigen specificity. Clusters with potentially shared antigen targets were formed by grouping CDR3 sequences that differed by one amino acid (Hamming distance 1). After each group was resampled to six samples, one-sided Fisher's exact tests checked public clonotypes for group enrichment, with the whole procedure repeated ten times. TCRdb took this table from immuneACCESS and kept in-frame rearrangements with V and J called. Such tables lack part of the clones; where checked against another copy, unresolved V genes explain under half of the gap, and the rest is unexplained. That table supplies the V and J calls and clone size; D and trimming were determined from the DNA. The sample table holds thousands of clones, of which 55% to 75% were seen once. In total, the top ten clones hold around a third of the sample.

CND-RA patients tested negative on the clinical CCP2 antibody test, and even with active therapy their joint destruction kept progressing. Every CND-RA patient showed typical joint destruction in the wrists and ankles and had failed conventional anti-rheumatic therapy. CND-RA patients were sampled not at diagnosis but after long disease histories, which in several cases spanned decades. About 50 millilitres of EDTA-anticoagulated peripheral blood were drawn from each patient. Density gradient separation with Ficoll-Paque PLUS was used to isolate peripheral blood mononuclear cells. AutoMACS magnetic bead positive selection was used to isolate CD8+ cells from fresh or cryopreserved PBMCs, and flow cytometry was used to check purity. Genomic DNA was extracted with Nucleospin Tissue or Tissue XS kits and quantified on a Qubit 2.0 fluorometer. Overall study outcomes, separate from this receptor: The small size of the CND-RA cohort was noted as a limitation of the study. Across the 117,399 clonotypes tested, no public clonotype enrichment remained significant after Benjamini-Hochberg correction. The authors read the apparently distinct set of enriched public clonotypes carried by CND-RA patients as support for a separate disease subset. More CMV-reactive and fewer influenza A-reactive CD8+ TCRbeta sequences were observed in CND-RA repertoires than in controls and other RA subtypes. In the absence of diagnostic samples, TCR repertoire differences may be partly attributable to poor disease control over the years rather than being present at onset. Once age was adjusted for, the CD8+ TCRbeta repertoires of CND-RA patients appeared less diverse and more clonal than the repertoires of other RA subtypes.

To note about this clone: Its binding antigen is unknown. No base qualities exist here, and no much larger clone lies one base off it.

This receptor was taken from a woman aged 50 or older with seronegative destructive rheumatoid arthritis. Sequencing was carried out using CD8+ T cells from blood.

The CDR3 corresponds to CASSESSYITQYF. The nucleotide sequence reads as follows: TGTGCCAGCAGTGAATCTAGCTATATTACGCAGTATTTT. The rearrangement joined TRBV6-1 to TRBJ2-3, with TRBD2 perhaps the D gene, on 5 matching bases. Trimming costs V 2 bases and J 8 bases, and their ends lie 11 bases apart. From its cysteine to its phenylalanine, the CDR3 spans 13 amino acids. Just CDR3 DNA is preserved here, 39 bases in frame from base 1. Per the germline V gene, MNHNS is the CDR1 and SASEGT is the CDR2.